The next 10 T cell receptor beta chains were all read from a single sample in a study of human T cells and chemical hapten exposure (dated by TCRdb to about 2021). The intended sense of this specimen's time point label: patch test 1, 2 weeks after DPC sensitization. In the paper's terms, the treatment or condition label means: therapeutic diphenylcyclopropenone sensitization with weekly scalp DPC. The library came from RACE. Sequencing was carried out with a NextSeq 500. TCRdb took the public reads, trimmed them with fastp at Q25, ran MiXCR for clone calling and kept in-frame beta chains. Identical CDR3 proteins give one entry, which carries the most common genes and DNA. The sample table holds around 380,000 distinct CDR3 sequences, of which more than 4.5% were seen once. The ten largest clonotypes hold 2% to 2.5% of the sample. The sequencing here drew on whole blood, taken in connection with sensitization to the hapten diphenylcyclopropenone (DPC). Receptor source: a woman in her fifties or sixties with alopecia areata. Some clones in this sample may be carry-over from other donors' samples.

This clonotype was recorded a few times. The rearrangement links TRBV20-1 to TRBJ2-4, with D perhaps being TRBD1 or TRBD2 (7 bases each). The CDR3 loop spans 14 amino acids. Deletions cut 1 base from V and 6 bases from J, with 13 bases between. Germline V gene data show CDR1 as DFQATT and CDR2 as SNEGSKA (reference sequence). The CDR3 is CSARAPGGGNIQYF. The CDR3 coding sequence is TGCAGTGCTAGAGCCCCAGGGGGGGGAAACATTCAGTACTTC.

This clonotype was detected ten times or more. The rearrangement joins TRBV4-2 to TRBJ1-5, with D possibly matching TRBD1 (6 bases). The CDR3 covers 14 residues. Germline loops: CDR1 LGHNA, CDR2 YNFKEQ. V shed 1 base and J shed 4 bases, with 8 bases lying between them. Written as DNA, the CDR3 is TGTGCCAGCAGCCAAGGGACAGAAAATCAGCCCCAGCATTTT. Translated, it gives CASSQGTENQPQHF.

The V and J genes are TRBV6-5 and TRBJ1-1; possibly TRBD1 for D (6 bases). The CDR3 extends over 15 amino acids. CDR1 and CDR2 (germline): MNHEY, SVGAGI. The V end lost 6 bases, the J end lost 0 bases, and 14 bases lay between the germline ends. The CDR3 DNA is TGTGCCAGCAGGCCTCTCGGACAGCTGAACACTGAAGCTTTCTTT. Residues: CASRPLGQLNTEAFF.

The chain links TRBV7-2 to TRBJ2-3; 8 positions agree with TRBD1. The J segment lost 6 bases and the V segment lost 5 bases, leaving 13 bases of the junction unmatched. The CDR3 is 16 residues long. Germline V gene sequence: CDR1 SGHTA, CDR2 FQGNSA. CDR3 protein: CASSRSSAGGIDTQYF. Written as DNA, the CDR3 is TGTGCCAGCAGCCGGTCGTCGGCAGGGGGCATCGATACGCAGTATTTT.

This clonotype was observed many times. V gene TRBV29-1 combines with J gene TRBJ1-5, with D unclear. The CDR3 spans 11 residues. Germline lookup yields CDR1 SQVTM and CDR2 ANQGSEA. V gave up 4 bases and J gave up 6 bases, with 7 bases separating them. The DNA for the CDR3 is TGCAGCGTTGTACACCCTCAGCCCCAGCATTTT. This translates into CSVVHPQPQHF.

This clonotype was seen ten or more times. This sequence joins TRBV7-9 and TRBJ2-1, with D perhaps TRBD2 (6 bases). CDR1 SEHNR and CDR2 FQNEAQ come from the germline V gene (reference sequence). The CDR3 length is 15 residues. V was cut by 3 bases and J by 0 bases, with 9 bases left in between. The CDR3 sequence is CASSLRAGSYNEQFF. CDR3 DNA sequence: TGTGCCAGCAGCTTGAGAGCGGGCTCCTACAATGAGCAGTTCTTC.

The sample holds many counts of this clonotype. The chain employs TRBV7-9 and TRBJ2-1; 8 bases agree with TRBD2. V dropped 5 bases and J dropped 9; count of bases not matched to a gene: 12. The germline gives CDR1 SEHNR, CDR2 FQNEAQ (reference sequence). The CDR3 totals 15 residues. CDR3: CASSPRRGGDSEQFF. The CDR3 DNA follows: TGTGCCAGCAGCCCCCGTCGGGGGGGCGATAGTGAGCAGTTCTTC.

This clonotype was counted only a few times. The V call is TRBV5-6, the J call TRBJ2-7, with 8 bases lining up with TRBD1. The CDR3 has 15 amino acids. J was trimmed by 2 bases and V by 1 base; bases with no gene match: 5. Germline V gives CDR1 SGHDT, CDR2 YYEEEE. The DNA for the CDR3 is TGTGCCAGCAGCTTGTCAGGGGGCCGTACCTACGAGCAGTACTTC. It is translated as CASSLSGGRTYEQYF.

This rearrangement joins TRBV20-1 to TRBJ2-3; TRBD2 aligns across 11 bases. Per the germline V gene, CDR1 is DFQATT and CDR2 is SNEGSKA (reference sequence). Trimming took 3 bases from V and 4 from J; bases not matched to a gene: 12. The CDR3 consists of 17 residues. DNA for the CDR3: TGCAGTGCTAGCCTTCACGGACTAGCGGGTCCCCCAGATACGCAGTATTTT. Residues: CSASLHGLAGPPDTQYF.

This clonotype has a count of ten or more. The gene calls are TRBV12-3 or TRBV12-4 and TRBJ2-5, with 8 bases matching TRBD2. The CDR3 is 16 amino acids. V trimming: 5 bases; J trimming: 0 bases; junction bases outside the gene matches: 8. The CDR3 spells CASSPSSGGYQETQYF. The DNA for the CDR3 is TGTGCCAGCAGTCCCTCCAGCGGGGGTTACCAAGAGACCCAGTACTTC.